The 21 T cell receptor beta chains below were found in one sample sequenced in a study of blood T cell repertoires in COVID-19. Data came from immunoSEQ multiplex PCR; TCRdb stores just in-frame clones and leaves some out. The top ten clones hold about 8% of a sample with about 83,000 clones, around 86% of them seen once. The sequencing input was peripheral blood. The origin of the receptors is an older man with active or convalescent COVID-19.

The V and J genes are TRBV27 and TRBJ1-1, with a possible D match to TRBD1 (6 bases). Trimming shortened V by 6 bases and J by 1 base, and 9 bases separated the two germline ends. CDR3 length equals 13 residues. The germline V gene has CDR1 MNHEY and CDR2 SMNVEV (reference sequence). CDR3 coding DNA: TGTGCCAGCAGGGACAGATGGAACACTGAAGCTTTCTTT. It yields the protein CASRDRWNTEAFF.

The gene calls are TRBV28 and TRBJ1-3, with D unclear. CDR3 length equals 13 residues. Germline V lookup: CDR1 MDHEN, CDR2 SYDVKM. The V end lost 5 bases, the J end lost 3 bases, and 8 bases lay between the germline ends. The chain's CDR3 is CASSPPRGNTIYF. The DNA of the CDR3 is TGTGCCAGCAGTCCCCCCCGTGGAAACACCATATATTTT.

CDR3 amino acids: CASSVGEGGGQKTQYF. The CDR3 DNA is TGTGCCAGCAGCGTAGGAGAGGGGGGGGGCCAGAAGACCCAGTACTTC. The chain joins TRBV9 to TRBJ2-5, with TRBD2 as a possible D gene (7 bases). In germline, CDR1 is SGDLS, CDR2 YYNGEE. The CDR3 loop spans 16 amino acids. V lost 0 bases to trimming and J lost 6 bases, with 18 bases between them.

This chain uses TRBV18 with TRBJ1-5, with a weak D call TRBD1 (5 bases). CDR1 KGHSH and CDR2 LQKENI come from the germline V gene. Trimming took off 2 bases at V and 10 bases at J, with 12 bases between the two ends. CDR3 length equals 13 residues. CDR3 DNA sequence: TGTGCCAGCTCACCAGGGGCCGGCGCCCCCCAGCATTTT. Translating it yields CASSPGAGAPQHF.

The chain employs TRBV18 and TRBJ2-7; 7 bases match TRBD1. The V gene end was trimmed by 2 bases and the J gene end by 6 bases; junction bases not matched to a gene: 4. Per germline, CDR1 KGHSH and CDR2 LQKENI. The CDR3 runs 13 residues. This CDR3 is CASSPRGQSEQYV. CDR3 nucleotide sequence: TGTGCCAGCTCACCAAGGGGGCAATCCGAGCAGTACGTC.

This clone occurred once. The V call is TRBV6-2 or TRBV6-3, the J call TRBJ1-5; 7 bases are shared with TRBD1. Germline V gene sequence: CDR1 MNHEY, CDR2 SVGEGT. V shed 2 bases, J shed 5 bases, and the junction held 6 bases outside the gene matches. This CDR3 is 15 amino acids long. As DNA, the CDR3 is TGTGCCAGCAGTTACGTAGGGACAGAATATCAGCCCCAGCATTTT. Its protein product is CASSYVGTEYQPQHF.

This clone was picked up one time. The genes are TRBV11-3 and TRBJ2-3; D is unresolved. The CDR3 sequence is 12 residues long. Trimming removed 5 bases at V and 2 bases at J, with 5 bases between. CDR1 is SGHNT and CDR2 is YENEEA in the germline V gene. CDR3 nucleotide sequence: TGTGCCAGCAGCCCAAACACAGATACGCAGTATTTT. Protein product: CASSPNTDTQYF.

In its sample, this clone was seen a few times. The chain has TRBV5-1 and TRBJ2-2; 7 nucleotides agree with TRBD2. CDR1 is SGHRS and CDR2 is YFSETQ in the germline V gene. V trimming: 0 bases; J trimming: 2 bases; junction bases outside the gene matches: 4. The CDR3 is 16 amino acids. This CDR3 is CASSLATSVNTGELFF. The CDR3 nucleotides read TGCGCCAGCAGCTTGGCCACTAGCGTTAACACCGGGGAGCTGTTTTTT. Full variable domain (missing parts from reference TRBV5-1 and TRBJ2-2): KAGVTQTPRYLIKTRGQQVTLSCSPISGHRSVSWYQQTPGQGLQFLFEYFSETQRNKGNFPGRFSGRQFSNSRSEMNVSTLELGDSALYLCASSLATSVNTGELFFGEGSRLTVL.

The rearrangement joins TRBV11-2 to TRBJ1-1, with 7 bases lining up with TRBD1. CDR1 SGHAT and CDR2 FQNNGV come from the germline V gene. V lost 5 bases, J lost 0 bases, and 3 bases stayed unmatched. The CDR3 is made up of 14 amino acids. CDR3 nucleotide sequence: TGTGCCAGCAGCAGACAGGGCTTGAACACTGAAGCTTTCTTT. Protein sequence: CASSRQGLNTEAFF.

This clone was seen once. V usage is TRBV4-1 and J usage is TRBJ1-1; weak D call: TRBD1 (5 bases). Germline CDR1 reads MGHRA; CDR2 reads YSYEKL. Trimming took 4 bases from V and 0 from J, leaving 9 bases between them. There are 14 residues in the CDR3. CDR3: CASSLRDLNTEAFF. CDR3 coding DNA: TGCGCCAGCAGCCTTAGGGACTTGAACACTGAAGCTTTCTTT.

V and J are TRBV5-6 and TRBJ1-1; no firm D call. The V gene lost 4 bases and the J gene lost 0 bases, with 7 bases spanning the gap. The germline CDR1 and CDR2 sequences are SGHDT and YYEEEE. This CDR3 has 13 amino acids. In nucleotides, the CDR3 is TGTGCCAGCAGCCAGACACTGAACACTGAAGCTTTCTTT. Its translation is CASSQTLNTEAFF.

V usage is TRBV7-3 and J usage is TRBJ1-1; D is possibly TRBD1 (5 bases). The CDR3 sequence is 14 residues long. CDR1 is SGHTA, CDR2 FQGTGA, per germline. Trimming shortened V by 6 bases and J by 2 bases, and 13 bases separated the two germline ends. The chain's CDR3 is CASSEGGGNTEAFF. The CDR3 DNA reads as TGTGCCAGCAGTGAGGGCGGGGGTAACACTGAAGCTTTCTTT. Combining the CDR3 with reference TRBV7-3 and TRBJ1-1 gives the whole variable domain GAGVSQTPSNKVTEKGKYVELRCDPISGHTALYWYRQSLGQGPEFLIYFQGTGAADDSGLPNDRFFAVRPEGSVSTLKIQRTERGDSAVYLCASSEGGGNTEAFFGQGTRLTVV.

The count of this clone is one. V gene TRBV28 combines with J gene TRBJ1-2; 7 positions match TRBD1. This CDR3 is built from 12 residues. Trimming removed 6 bases from V and 7 bases from J; junction bases left unmatched: 5. CDR1 MDHEN and CDR2 SYDVKM come from the germline V gene. In nucleotides, the CDR3 is TGTGCCAGCAGGGAGGGGGCGCGTGGCTACACCTTC. Its protein product is CASREGARGYTF.

CDR3 loop: CASSLGPAQETQYF. The DNA for the CDR3 is TGTGCCAGCAGCTTAGGGCCCGCCCAAGAGACCCAGTACTTC. This sequence joins TRBV7-2 and TRBJ2-5; the D is unclear. Trimming took off 1 base at V and 1 base at J, with 7 bases between the two ends. The germline CDR1 and CDR2 sequences are SGHTA and FQGNSA. The CDR3 has 14 amino acids.

This clone came up once. V and J are TRBV5-1 and TRBJ2-3, with 12 bases aligning to TRBD2. J gave up 1 base and V 3 bases, and 0 bases lay outside the gene matches. CDR3 size: 15 residues. Germline V gene sequence: CDR1 SGHRS, CDR2 YFSETQ. CDR3 residues: CASSWTSGGTDTQYF. CDR3 bases: TGCGCCAGCAGCTGGACTAGCGGGGGCACAGATACGCAGTATTTT.

The chain couples TRBV19 to TRBJ1-5; possible D gene TRBD1, 6 bases. The germline V gene has CDR1 LNHDA and CDR2 SQIVND (reference sequence). V lost 6 bases to trimming and J lost 0 bases, with 12 bases between them. The CDR3 spans 15 residues. This CDR3 is CASRLDSDSNQPQHF. The CDR3 DNA reads as TGTGCCAGTAGGCTGGACAGCGATAGCAATCAGCCCCAGCATTTT. The whole variable domain, remainder taken from reference TRBV19 and TRBJ1-5, is DGGITQSPKYLFRKEGQNVTLSCEQNLNHDAMYWYRQDPGQGLRLIYYSQIVNDFQKGDIAEGYSVSREKKESFPLTVTSAQKNPTAFYLCASRLDSDSNQPQHFGDGTRLSIL.

This rearrangement joins TRBV6-1 to TRBJ2-1, with 7 bases identical to TRBD2. V dropped 4 bases and J dropped 5; count of bases not matched to a gene: 11. Germline lookup yields CDR1 MNHNS and CDR2 SASEGT. This CDR3 has 16 amino acids. CDR3 DNA: TGTGCCAGCAGTGGGTTCGGTGCGGGAGAGGACAATGAGCAGTTCTTC. It translates to CASSGFGAGEDNEQFF.

The rearrangement joins TRBV19 to TRBJ1-6, with TRBD1 matching over 9 bases. The CDR3 has 16 amino acids. Trimming at V came to 7 bases and at J to 9 bases, leaving 13 bases not matched to a gene. From germline, CDR1 is LNHDA and CDR2 SQIVND (reference sequence). The CDR3 DNA reads as TGTGCCAGTACCCGGGACAGGGTTGAGGCCGCTTCACCCCTCCACTTT. Protein sequence: CASTRDRVEAASPLHF.

The V call is TRBV10-1, the J call TRBJ2-6, with a weak D call TRBD2 (6 bases). The CDR3 length is 17 residues. The germline V and J ends were trimmed by 0 bases and 2 bases, with 11 bases remaining between them. Per germline, CDR1 WNHNN and CDR2 SYGVQD (reference sequence). The CDR3 DNA sequence: TGCGCCAGCAGTGAGTCTATCGGGGGAACTGGGGCCAACGTCCTGACTTTC. This gives the protein CASSESIGGTGANVLTF.

The rearrangement uses TRBV5-1 and TRBJ1-1; D may be TRBD1 (6 bases). V gave up 9 bases and J gave up 11 bases, with 26 bases separating them. Germline CDR1 is SGHRS and CDR2 is YFSETQ. CDR3 length: 14 amino acids. CDR3 loop: CATSPETGGFEAFF. CDR3 DNA sequence: TGCGCCACTAGCCCGGAGACGGGGGGCTTTGAGGCTTTCTTT. The whole variable domain, filled in from reference TRBV5-1 and TRBJ1-1, reads KAGVTQTPRYLIKTRGQQVTLSCSPISGHRSVSWYQQTPGQGLQFLFEYFSETQRNKGNFPGRFSGRQFSNSRSEMNVSTLELGDSALYLCATSPETGGFEAFFGQGTRLTVV.

V gene TRBV5-4 combines with J gene TRBJ1-2; no firm D call. CDR1 is SGHNT and CDR2 is YYREEE in the germline V gene (reference sequence). Trimming left V 3 bases short and J 0 bases short, with 12 bases between. CDR3 length: 15 residues. The chain's CDR3 is CASSSGVRANYGYTF. DNA of the CDR3: TGTGCCAGCAGCTCGGGAGTGAGAGCTAACTATGGCTACACCTTC.